This entry describes one TCR beta chain. Which antigen it targets is not known. The input lacks base qualities; no much larger clone sits a single base away. This record comes from a study of radiation and T cells in renal cell carcinoma (dated by TCRdb to about 2020). Some background on the complete study: Samples were obtained from a clinical trial, in which 15 Gy stereotactic body radiation therapy was delivered to primary renal cell carcinomas and nephrectomy was performed 4 weeks later. In total, 50 or so samples, comprising some 25 tumors and around 27 peripheral blood samples, were subjected to TCR beta sequencing. Across all 53 samples, under 5,000,000 unique CDR3 nucleotide sequences, encoding 2.5 million to 3 million unique CDR3 amino acid sequences, were identified.

What the research found in general, with its limitations: Dynamics of the blood repertoire were not tracked past 4 weeks after treatment. With a single-armed trial design, the study had no way to address how radiation dose or scheduling affects the TCR repertoire. Because pretreatment tumor biopsies were not available, the baseline intratumoral presence of clonotypes could not be determined. In blood, the top tumor clonotypes increased between baseline and 2 weeks post-radiation and then shrank by 4 weeks, which suggests that tumor-resident clones expanded only transiently.

The CDR3 runs 13 amino acids, cysteine and phenylalanine included. The retained sequence is limited to the CDR3, 39 bases, with the frame set at the first base. TCR beta libraries were generated from genomic DNA with the immunoSEQ kit, following the manufacturer's recommendations. To prepare libraries, a first multiplex PCR with proprietary primers was run, followed by a second PCR that added unique barcodes, and a bead cleanup was done after each round. Each sample batch included a kit-provided positive control reaction and a negative control reaction. The final libraries were assessed on an Agilent 4200 TapeStation D1000 ScreenTape, pooled by volume, and quantified by qPCR. Sequencing was performed on an Illumina NextSeq500 using a MidOutput 150-cycle cartridge, with 156 Read1 cycles, 15 Index1 cycles, and the kit custom primers. The pooled library was loaded at roughly 0.92 pM with an approximately 21% PhiX control spike-in. Concerning the study's data processing: Vendor-processed data were analyzed in R, and a clonotype was defined as all T cells sharing the same CDR3 nucleotide sequence. In the clone abundance analyses, frequencies in each sample were normalized to that sample's 10,000 most abundant clones. Public T cell clones, which averaged fewer than five per sample, were excluded before analysis. A difference in abundance of at least 32-fold between compartments was used to define tumor-enriched and baseline blood-enriched clonotypes. A beta-binomial differential abundance model was applied to find clonotypes that expanded or contracted between blood time points. Tumor-blood repertoire similarity was measured with the Baroni-Urbani and Buser coefficient, and groups were compared using two-tailed Wilcoxon tests in R. TCRdb carries this immuneACCESS record with in-frame sequences only. Its versions omit some clonotypes, under half of them owing to an unresolved V gene in the studies checked, with the rest unexplained. V and J calls and clone size are given by that table; D and trimming were obtained from the DNA. The sample table contains about 91,000 clones; only one count was recorded for 82% of them. Roughly 6.8% of the sample is held by the ten biggest clonotypes.

The time point label on this specimen signifies: baseline pretreatment blood. According to the study, the label for this sample's treatment or condition signals: 15 Gy SBRT to primary tumor, nephrectomy 4 weeks later. To track tumor-enriched clonotypes, serial peripheral blood was sampled from radiation-treated patients at baseline and at 2 weeks and 4 weeks after SBRT. Every patient had renal cell carcinoma of clear cell pathology. The QIAamp DNA Blood Mini Kit (Qiagen) was used to prepare genomic DNA for TCR sequencing. Samples were included in the analyses only if all quality control checks were passed.

The starting material was blood, obtained from a patient whose treatment included radiotherapy and nephrectomy. The source of this sequence is a man in his sixties with renal cell carcinoma. The rearranged segments are TRBV5-3 and TRBJ2-1; the D gene cannot be resolved reliably. TRBV5-3 is identified as an open reading frame with a role that is uncertain. For the CDR3, the sequence is CADRAFLGNEQFF. The DNA is TGTGCTGACCGCGCTTTCCTGGGGAATGAGCAGTTCTTC.